The next 21 T cell receptor beta chains were all read from a single sample in a study of identical twins. One entry per CDR3 protein results from TCRdb running MiXCR on the 5' RACE reads. The sample shows around 960,000 distinct CDR3 sequences, approximately 13% of them seen only once. The same specimen was also included in a second study, on yellow fever vaccine responses in identical twins.

Input material: PBMCs. All receptors come from a young woman in good health.

This clonotype was counted many times. The chain uses TRBV20-1 and TRBJ2-5; TRBD1 agrees at 8 bases. The CDR3 is made up of 13 amino acids. The germline V gene has CDR1 DFQATT and CDR2 SNEGSKA (reference sequence). V was clipped by 5 bases and J by 4 bases; unmatched bases: 6. The CDR3 region is CSAAGTGGETQYF. Written as DNA, the CDR3 is TGCAGTGCTGCCGGGACAGGCGGAGAGACCCAGTACTTC.

The chain combines TRBV12-3 or TRBV12-4 with TRBJ1-2, with no clear D. The CDR3 runs to 12 residues. The V and J ends lost 2 bases and 7 bases respectively, with 8 bases between them. The CDR3 bases are TGTGCCAGCAGTTTATATAAGGTTGGCTACACCTTC. Translating gives CASSLYKVGYTF.

This clonotype was counted only a few times. The rearrangement joins TRBV7-6 to TRBJ2-1; 10 positions agree with TRBD2. Trimming cost V 11 bases and J 4 bases; bases outside gene matches: 5. The germline gives CDR1 SGHVS, CDR2 FNYEAQ. There are 13 residues in the CDR3. This chain's CDR3 is CASGTSVYNEQFF. In DNA, the CDR3 is TGTGCCTCCGGGACTAGCGTTTACAATGAGCAGTTCTTC.

This clonotype showed up just a few times. The CDR3 loop reads CASSPFGGRSYEQYF. The CDR3 coding sequence is TGTGCCAGCAGCCCCTTTGGCGGGAGGTCCTACGAGCAGTACTTC. The gene calls are TRBV12-3 or TRBV12-4 and TRBJ2-7, with 8 nucleotides matching TRBD2. The CDR3 loop spans 15 amino acids. The junction had 8 bases not matched to a gene; V was cut back by 6 bases and J by 1 base.

This clonotype appeared a few times. The chain combines TRBV28 with TRBJ2-3; no definite D call. V was cut by 6 bases and J by 5 bases, with 18 bases left in between. The CDR3 runs to 15 residues. Germline V CDR1 and CDR2: MDHEN, SYDVKM. CDR3 loop: CASSPQPIRLDTQYF. CDR3 sequence (DNA): TGTGCCAGCAGCCCACAACCCATTAGACTAGATACGCAGTATTTT.

In this sample, this clonotype turned up a few times. This chain joins TRBV11-2 and TRBJ2-7, with D possibly matching TRBD2 (6 bases). Trimming shortened V by 5 bases and J by 4 bases, and 18 bases separated the two germline ends. The CDR3 loop spans 15 amino acids. Germline CDR1 and CDR2: SGHAT and FQNNGV. The CDR3 sequence is CASSVRTGVGYEQYF. For the CDR3, the DNA is TGTGCCAGCAGCGTCAGAACGGGAGTCGGGTACGAGCAGTACTTC.

This clonotype occurred a few times. This chain uses TRBV11-2 with TRBJ2-7, with D possibly matching TRBD2 (5 bases). Germline loops: CDR1 SGHAT, CDR2 FQNNGV. Between the trimmed V and J ends, which lost 5 bases and 0 bases, there was a span of 8 bases. This CDR3 spans 13 amino acids. Here the CDR3 reads CASSDTSSYEQYF. In DNA form, the CDR3 reads TGTGCCAGCAGCGACACTAGCTCCTACGAGCAGTACTTC.

This clonotype has a handful of counts. This chain joins TRBV5-1 and TRBJ2-1; TRBD2 matches at 8 bases. Germline loops: CDR1 SGHRS, CDR2 YFSETQ. The CDR3 extends over 17 amino acids. V lost 0 bases to trimming and J lost 4 bases; unmatched junction nucleotides: 9. CDR3 protein: CASSLGPSGSLYNEQFF. Here the CDR3 DNA reads TGCGCCAGCAGCTTGGGCCCAAGCGGGAGTTTATACAATGAGCAGTTCTTC. Using reference TRBV5-1 and TRBJ2-1 for the parts outside the CDR3, the full variable domain is KAGVTQTPRYLIKTRGQQVTLSCSPISGHRSVSWYQQTPGQGLQFLFEYFSETQRNKGNFPGRFSGRQFSNSRSEMNVSTLELGDSALYLCASSLGPSGSLYNEQFFGPGTRLTVL.

The genes are TRBV29-1 and TRBJ2-2; no reliable D call. The CDR3 spans 13 residues. V shed 4 bases and J shed 3 bases, with 9 bases lying between them. CDR1 and CDR2 from the germline V gene are SQVTM and ANQGSEA. CDR3 sequence: CSVVRPHTGELFF. CDR3 coding DNA: TGCAGCGTTGTACGACCTCACACCGGGGAGCTGTTTTTT.

This clonotype was counted ten times or more. This chain joins TRBV7-9 and TRBJ2-7; no clear D gene. This CDR3 region has 14 residues. Trimming removed 5 bases from V and 2 bases from J, with 13 bases in between. The V gene's germline CDR1 is SEHNR and CDR2 FQNEAQ (reference sequence). The CDR3 region has the DNA TGTGCCAGCAGCCCTTCCGGCGGAACCTACGAGCAGTACTTC. Protein product: CASSPSGGTYEQYF.

The table lists this clonotype with a few counts. The CDR3 bases are TGCGCCAGCCGTCAGATCGGCACAGATACGCAGTATTTT. It encodes CASRQIGTDTQYF. V gene TRBV4-1 combines with J gene TRBJ2-3; D gene uncertain. V lost 8 bases, J lost 1 base, and 10 bases lay in between. Per the germline V gene, CDR1 is MGHRA and CDR2 is YSYEKL. This CDR3 is built from 13 residues.

The genes are TRBV10-3 and TRBJ2-5; D is unclear. Per the germline V gene, CDR1 is ENHRY and CDR2 is SYGVKD. The V end lost 10 bases, the J end lost 7 bases, and 13 bases lay between the germline ends. There are 11 residues in the CDR3. The CDR3 loop is CATGLFRTQYF. The CDR3 DNA is TGTGCCACCGGGCTTTTCCGGACCCAGTACTTC.

This clonotype was counted between two and nine times. The chain carries TRBV7-8 and TRBJ2-1, with D perhaps TRBD1 or TRBD2 (7 bases each). Trimming took 5 bases from V and 9 from J, leaving 23 bases between them. CDR1 is SGHVS, CDR2 FQNEAQ, per germline. The CDR3 extends over 16 amino acids. This chain's CDR3 is CASSPKGQRDTGEQFF. CDR3 bases: TGTGCCAGCAGCCCAAAGGGACAGCGGGATACGGGTGAGCAGTTCTTC.

This clonotype was seen more than once but under ten times. The rearrangement links TRBV20-1 to TRBJ2-1; perhaps D is TRBD1 or TRBD2 (5 bases each). V lost 6 bases to trimming and J lost 6 bases, with 12 bases between them. The CDR3 totals 12 residues. Germline V gene lookup returns CDR1 DFQATT and CDR2 SNEGSKA (reference sequence). The CDR3 sequence: CSANSGPNEQFF. CDR3 DNA: TGCAGTGCCAATTCGGGGCCCAATGAGCAGTTCTTC.

There are a few counts of this clonotype. The chain employs TRBV4-1 and TRBJ2-1; D unresolved. Between the trimmed V and J ends, which lost 2 bases and 11 bases, there was a span of 28 bases. The CDR3 spans 18 residues. CDR1 is MGHRA, CDR2 YSYEKL, per germline. The CDR3: CASSQRDGDRRIGNKQFF. The CDR3 coding sequence is TGCGCCAGCAGCCAAAGGGATGGCGATCGGCGGATCGGAAACAAGCAGTTCTTC.

The gene calls are TRBV12-3 or TRBV12-4 and TRBJ2-1; 11 bases fit TRBD2. V trimming: 5 bases; J trimming: 10 bases; junction bases outside the gene matches: 10. The CDR3 runs to 15 residues. CDR3 region: CASSPYSGRAQEQFF. CDR3 nucleotide sequence: TGTGCCAGCAGTCCCTATAGCGGGAGGGCCCAGGAGCAGTTCTTC.

V is TRBV9 and J is TRBJ2-7; maybe TRBD1 (6 bases). The V end was cut by 0 bases, the J end by 4 bases, with 20 bases between. Germline V lookup: CDR1 SGDLS, CDR2 YYNGEE. The CDR3 is made up of 17 amino acids. CDR3 sequence (DNA): TGTGCCAGCAGCGTAGGTTCCGGGACCCTTAGGGGGTACGAGCAGTACTTC. It translates to CASSVGSGTLRGYEQYF. Based on the CDR3 plus reference TRBV9 and TRBJ2-7, the full variable domain is DSGVTQTPKHLITATGQRVTLRCSPRSGDLSVYWYQQSLDQGLQFLIQYYNGEERAKGNILERFSAQQFPDLHSELNLSSLELGDSALYFCASSVGSGTLRGYEQYFGPGTRLTVT.

This clonotype was recorded many times. The rearrangement links TRBV5-1 to TRBJ1-1; D not certain. The CDR3 is 14 residues long. Between the trimmed V and J ends, which lost 4 bases and 4 bases, there was a span of 14 bases. From germline, CDR1 is SGHRS and CDR2 YFSETQ. The DNA for the CDR3 is TGCGCCAGCAGCCAAATCGCGTCGGGCACTGAAGCTTTCTTT. Translation gives CASSQIASGTEAFF.

The DNA of the CDR3 is TGTGCCAGCAGGAACAGGGGGAGTCCCACCTACGAGCAGTACTTC. Translating it yields CASRNRGSPTYEQYF. This sequence joins TRBV27 and TRBJ2-7, with 8 bases lining up with TRBD1. The CDR3 runs to 15 residues. After removal of 6 bases from V and 2 bases from J, the junction contained 9 bases not matched to a gene. Germline CDR1 MNHEY, CDR2 SMNVEV (reference sequence).

This rearrangement joins TRBV20-1 to TRBJ2-7, with 8 bases identical to TRBD2. The germline V gene has CDR1 DFQATT and CDR2 SNEGSKA (reference sequence). The CDR3 runs to 13 residues. The CDR3 loop reads CTSGGEGPYEQYV. DNA for the CDR3: TGCACCTCCGGGGGGGAGGGACCCTACGAGCAGTACGTC.

In its sample, this clonotype was seen many times. V is TRBV7-9 and J is TRBJ2-1; TRBD2 matches at 10 bases. Germline V gene data show CDR1 as SEHNR and CDR2 as FQNEAQ (reference sequence). V trimming: 8 bases; J trimming: 1 base; junction bases outside the gene matches: 11. This CDR3 has 17 residues. CDR3 sequence reads: CASGSQTSGESYNEQFF. For the CDR3, the DNA is TGTGCCAGCGGATCTCAAACTAGCGGGGAATCCTACAATGAGCAGTTCTTC.